This T cell receptor beta chain is from a study of OX40 agonist ivuxolimab in advanced cancers. Findings of the study overall: The investigators did not determine what antigen specificity the expanded peripheral T cells had.

On cycle 4 day 1 and cycle 7 day 1, as well as at baseline, blood was sampled. Trimming left V 5 bases short and J 7 bases short, with 15 bases between. This CDR3 comprises 15 residues. Germline values: CDR1 MNHEY, CDR2 SVGAGI. Comment on this clone: Its antigen is still unknown.

The table came from immunoSEQ multiplex PCR; TCRdb's copy has only in-frame clones and leaves some out. The sample carries some 70,000 clones, around 90% recorded once. The origin of this receptor is an adult with an advanced solid tumor such as melanoma, head and neck, liver or kidney cancer. The sequenced sample was CD4+ or CD8+ T cells sorted from blood, obtained in a trial of the OX40 agonist ivuxolimab. The rearrangement links TRBV6-5 to TRBJ1-6; D is unclear. The DNA of the CDR3 is TGTGCCAGCAGTCCGGGCGTAAGGGAGAATTCACCCCTCCACTTT. It codes for CASSPGVRENSPLHF.